The TCR beta chain under discussion was sequenced for a study of blood T cells in healthy people across ages (dated by TCRdb to between 2015 and 2017). Notes on the research overall: In model experiments, template switching captured roughly one uniquely barcoded TCR beta cDNA molecule for every two T cells. Using deep sequencing normalized with unique cDNA molecular identifiers, the study measured how TCR beta repertoire diversity changes with age. The donors were divided into four age groups: young (average around 15 years), middle-aged (almost 40), aged (approximately 59) and long-lived (about 80). To avoid experimental bias, donors of different ages were spread randomly across the sequencing lanes. Using the same blood draw, the study looked at two additional independent replicas of 1 million unique cDNA reads for two donors, one aged 18 to 29 and the other aged 80 or older. On the study overall, not on this receptor specifically: Compared with the aged group, more naive CD4+ T cells, fewer expanded clones and increased TCR diversity were shown by the long-lived group, suggesting age selection. Observed TCR beta diversity correlated strongly with the percentage of naive T cells measured by flow cytometry. As age increased, observed TCR beta diversity per million T cells dropped in a roughly linear way, and a significant reduction was already evident by age approximately 40. Conclusive comparison of naive and antigen-experienced compartments was prevented by the profiling of bulk unsorted PBMCs. Total diversity estimates from one million sequenced T cells were considered lower bounds and underestimates. The CMV infection status of donors was not known, potentially confounding age-related changes in expanded clonotypes.

To prepare the library, 5' RACE was applied. Sequenced using an Illumina HiSeq 2500. A second roughly 6 to 12 cycle PCR used a sample-barcoded 5' primer and a J-beta primer mix. A template-switch 5' adaptor carrying 12 random nucleotides introduced a unique molecular identifier onto each TCR beta cDNA molecule. Each sample yielded at least 2.5 million CDR3-containing paired-end reads. First-strand cDNA synthesis was performed from all RNA using the Mint cDNA synthesis kit, with priming by a TRBC-specific oligonucleotide. Following uracil-DNA glycosylase treatment, all cDNA underwent a first 18-cycle PCR with the universal primers M1SS and BC2_uni_R. The study's processing was this. Each sample was normalized by randomly selecting 1 million high-quality reads, each carrying a distinct molecular identifier. Instead of being binned into consensus sequences, reads that shared molecular identifiers were thrown out. MiTCR, run with a Q25 quality threshold and the strictest error-elimination algorithm, handled CDR3 identification, clonotype clustering and error correction. A nonparametric unseen species model with Euler transformation was used to estimate a lower bound on total TCR beta diversity. In-frame beta chains were kept once TCRdb had trimmed the public reads at Q25 with fastp and called clones with MiXCR. Here each entry gathers all rows of one CDR3 protein and keeps the most common genes and DNA. The V and J calls reflect TCRdb's pipeline rather than the authors' work. The sample records 1.2 million to 1.5 million distinct CDR3 sequences, 42% of which are singletons. 6.5% to 10% of the sample comes from the top ten.

This clonotype was recorded a few times. The antigen it recognizes is unknown. Base qualities were left out, and no much larger clone turns up one base away. The donors were under 40 Caucasian individuals from Russia, aged roughly 6 to 90 years, who were systemically healthy. Roughly 10 milliliters of peripheral blood were collected from each donor into EDTA-treated Vacutainer tubes. Ficoll-Paque density-gradient centrifugation was used to isolate PBMCs, with at least 7 million obtained per sample. Trizol reagent was used to extract total RNA from the PBMCs, yielding at least 5.5 micrograms per sample. The percentages of naive CD45RAhigh/CD27high T cells were determined by flow cytometry on a PBMC aliquot from every donor. The germline V end is reduced by 6 bases and the J end by 0 bases; junction bases left unmatched: 6. CDR1 and CDR2 were assigned from the germline V gene as ENHRY and SYGVKD. Including cysteine and phenylalanine, the CDR3 has 16 amino acids. Of all the DNA, just the CDR3 is kept, 48 bases in frame from base 1.

The V gene is TRBV10-3 and the J gene is TRBJ2-1; TRBD1 lines up with 9 middle nucleotides. The sequenced material came from blood. This sequence was found in a woman aged 18 to 35 in good health. The CDR3 region: CAIRERTGASYNEQFF. The nucleotide sequence is given as TGTGCCATCAGGGAACGGACAGGGGCCTCCTACAATGAGCAGTTCTTC.